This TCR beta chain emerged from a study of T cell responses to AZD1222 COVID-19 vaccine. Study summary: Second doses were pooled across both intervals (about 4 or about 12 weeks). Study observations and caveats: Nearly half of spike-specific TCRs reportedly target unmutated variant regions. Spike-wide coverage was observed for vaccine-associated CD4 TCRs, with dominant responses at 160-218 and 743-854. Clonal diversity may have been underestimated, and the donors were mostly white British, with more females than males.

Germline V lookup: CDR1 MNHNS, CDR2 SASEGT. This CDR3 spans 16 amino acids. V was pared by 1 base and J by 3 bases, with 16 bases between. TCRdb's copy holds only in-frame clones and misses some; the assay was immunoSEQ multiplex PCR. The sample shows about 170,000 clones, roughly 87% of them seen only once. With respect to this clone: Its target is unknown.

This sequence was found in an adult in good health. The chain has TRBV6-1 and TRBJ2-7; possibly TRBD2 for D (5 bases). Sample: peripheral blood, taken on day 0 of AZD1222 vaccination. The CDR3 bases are TGTGCCAGCAGTGAAGAGGGAGTTCGACTCTTCTACGAGCAGTACTTC. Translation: CASSEEGVRLFYEQYF.